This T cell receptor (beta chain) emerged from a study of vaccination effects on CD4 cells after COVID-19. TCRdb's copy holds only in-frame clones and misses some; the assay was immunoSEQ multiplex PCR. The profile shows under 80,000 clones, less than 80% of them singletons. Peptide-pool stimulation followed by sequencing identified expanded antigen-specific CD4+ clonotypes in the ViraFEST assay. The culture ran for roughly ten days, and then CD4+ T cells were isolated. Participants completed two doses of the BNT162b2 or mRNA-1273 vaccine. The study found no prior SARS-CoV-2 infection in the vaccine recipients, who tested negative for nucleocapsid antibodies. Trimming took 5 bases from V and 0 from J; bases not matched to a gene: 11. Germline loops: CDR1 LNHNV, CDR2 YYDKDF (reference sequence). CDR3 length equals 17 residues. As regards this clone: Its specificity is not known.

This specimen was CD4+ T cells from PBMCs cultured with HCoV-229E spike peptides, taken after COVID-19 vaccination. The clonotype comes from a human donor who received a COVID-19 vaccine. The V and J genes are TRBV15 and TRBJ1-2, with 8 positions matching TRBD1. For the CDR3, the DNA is TGTGCCACCAGCCCAATAGGCGGACAGGGTTCTAACTATGGCTACACCTTC. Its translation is CATSPIGGQGSNYGYTF.